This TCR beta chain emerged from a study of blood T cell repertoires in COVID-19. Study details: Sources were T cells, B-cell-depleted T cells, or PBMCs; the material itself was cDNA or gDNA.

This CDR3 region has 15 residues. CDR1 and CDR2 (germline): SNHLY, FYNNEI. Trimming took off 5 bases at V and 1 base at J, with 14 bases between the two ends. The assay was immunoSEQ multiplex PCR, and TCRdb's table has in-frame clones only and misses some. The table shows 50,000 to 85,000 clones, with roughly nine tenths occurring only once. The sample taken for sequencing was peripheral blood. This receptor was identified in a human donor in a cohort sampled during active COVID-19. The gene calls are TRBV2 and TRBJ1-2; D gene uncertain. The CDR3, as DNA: TGTGCCAGCAGTCCGCGGCGGGAGGGTAACTATGGCTACACCTTC. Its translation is CASSPRREGNYGYTF.